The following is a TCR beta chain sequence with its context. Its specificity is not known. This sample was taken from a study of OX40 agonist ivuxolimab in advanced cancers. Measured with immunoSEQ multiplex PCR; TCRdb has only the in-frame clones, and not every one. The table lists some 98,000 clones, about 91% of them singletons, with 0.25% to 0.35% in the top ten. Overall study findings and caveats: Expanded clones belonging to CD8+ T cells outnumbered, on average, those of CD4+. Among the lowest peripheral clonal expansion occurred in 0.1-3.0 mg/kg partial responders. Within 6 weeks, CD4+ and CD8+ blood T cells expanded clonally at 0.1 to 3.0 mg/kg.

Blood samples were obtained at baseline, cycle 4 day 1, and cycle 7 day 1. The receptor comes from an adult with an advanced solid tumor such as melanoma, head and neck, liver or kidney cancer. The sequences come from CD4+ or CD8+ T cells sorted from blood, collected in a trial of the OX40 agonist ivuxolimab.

The chain's CDR3 is CASSREDRGVGNQPQHF. The CDR3 bases are TGTGCCAGTAGTAGGGAGGACAGGGGCGTCGGCAATCAGCCCCAGCATTTT. The chain is built from TRBV19 and TRBJ1-5; 9 positions agree with TRBD1. Germline CDR1 is LNHDA and CDR2 is SQIVND (reference sequence). The CDR3 is 17 amino acids. The V gene end was trimmed by 4 bases and the J gene end by 2 bases; junction bases not matched to a gene: 9.